The 27 T cell receptor beta chains in this list originate from one sample, sequenced in a study of shared clonotypes between healthy human individuals. Assay: immunoSEQ multiplex PCR; the TCRdb copy retains only in-frame clones and omits some. In the table there are roughly 2.5 million clones, roughly nine tenths of which are singletons. Sequencing used naive CD4+ T cells sorted from blood. The subset is: CD45RA+ positively selected. These receptors all stem from a man aged 18 to 30 in good health.

This clone came up once. This chain joins TRBV6-1 and TRBJ2-2; 8 bases agree with TRBD1. The CDR3 covers 16 residues. Germline trimming cut 5 bases from V and 6 bases from J; bases unmatched to any gene: 11. Germline CDR1 and CDR2: MNHNS and SASEGT. The chain's CDR3 is CASSKGPGGAAGELFF. CDR3 bases: TGTGCCAGCAGTAAAGGCCCAGGGGGCGCCGCCGGGGAGCTGTTTTTT.

This clone appeared a few times. The chain has TRBV2 and TRBJ1-5; 12 positions agree with TRBD1. The CDR3 is 16 residues long. V gave up 4 bases and J gave up 10 bases; unmatched junction bases: 11. Germline CDR1 is SNHLY and CDR2 is FYNNEI. The CDR3 coding sequence is TGTGCCAGCAGTGCCCTGCTGGGGACAGGGGGCCGACCCCAGCATTTT. Translation gives CASSALLGTGGRPQHF.

V gene TRBV15 combines with J gene TRBJ1-6; D is ambiguous. Germline V gene data show CDR1 as LNHNV and CDR2 as YYDKDF (reference sequence). V was cut by 2 bases and J by 9 bases, with 8 bases left in between. CDR3 length: 13 residues. The CDR3 region is CATSRPPGSPLHF. The CDR3 DNA reads as TGTGCCACCAGCAGACCCCCCGGTTCACCCCTCCACTTT.

With respect to this clone: This specimen includes other DNA sequences encoding the same CDR3. V and J are TRBV5-1 and TRBJ2-7; TRBD1 might be the D (5 bases). V dropped 0 bases and J dropped 0 bases, with 19 bases sitting between them. Germline lookup yields CDR1 SGHRS and CDR2 YFSETQ. This CDR3 region has 18 residues. The CDR3 bases are TGCGCCAGCAGCTTGGCTTTTTTCTCAGCAGGGTCCTCCTACGAGCAGTACTTC. Translated, it gives CASSLAFFSAGSSYEQYF. The full variable domain, completed using reference TRBV5-1 and TRBJ2-7, is KAGVTQTPRYLIKTRGQQVTLSCSPISGHRSVSWYQQTPGQGLQFLFEYFSETQRNKGNFPGRFSGRQFSNSRSEMNVSTLELGDSALYLCASSLAFFSAGSSYEQYFGPGTRLTVT.

The CDR3 bases are TGTGCCAGCAGTCCCACGTGGTTACCATACGAGCAGTACTTC. This codes for CASSPTWLPYEQYF. The V gene is TRBV6-6, the J gene TRBJ2-7; D uncertain. CDR1 is MNHNY, CDR2 SVGAGI, per germline (reference sequence). Trimming removed 5 bases from V and 4 bases from J, with 15 bases in between. This CDR3 region has 14 residues.

The V and J genes are TRBV10-3 and TRBJ1-5; the match to TRBD1 covers 9 bases. The ends lost 3 bases at V and 2 bases at J; junction bases unmatched: 5. Germline CDR1 reads ENHRY; CDR2 reads SYGVKD. This CDR3 is 16 amino acids long. The CDR3 sequence is CAISDQWTGGNQPQHF. The CDR3 nucleotides read TGTGCCATCAGTGACCAATGGACAGGGGGCAATCAGCCCCAGCATTTT.

The chain couples TRBV27 to TRBJ1-1; D not certain. The CDR3 has 19 residues. CDR1 is MNHEY, CDR2 SMNVEV, per germline (reference sequence). The V and J ends lost 5 bases and 6 bases respectively, with 31 bases between them. The CDR3 sequence is CASSLVRGRSPVARPEAFF. DNA for the CDR3: TGTGCCAGCAGTCTCGTGCGCGGCAGGTCACCCGTGGCGCGCCCTGAAGCTTTCTTT.

V and J are TRBV5-5 and TRBJ2-5; no reliable D call. V was cut by 4 bases and J by 5 bases, with 9 bases left in between. CDR3 size: 12 residues. Germline-derived CDR1 and CDR2 are SGHKS and YYEKEE (reference sequence). DNA for the CDR3: TGTGCCAGCAGCCCGTCGTGGGAGACCCAGTACTTC. It translates to CASSPSWETQYF.

The chain employs TRBV6-5 and TRBJ2-5, with D perhaps TRBD1 (7 bases). V lost 6 bases, J lost 2 bases, and 16 bases lay in between. The CDR3 loop spans 15 amino acids. Per germline, CDR1 MNHEY and CDR2 SVGAGI. The CDR3 sequence: CASSRTGLTQETQYF. CDR3 nucleotide sequence: TGTGCCAGCAGCCGGACAGGACTAACGCAAGAGACCCAGTACTTC.

V usage is TRBV4-1 and J usage is TRBJ1-1; D uncertain. CDR1 is MGHRA and CDR2 is YSYEKL in the germline V gene. This CDR3 contains 15 residues. V gave up 2 bases and J gave up 4 bases, with 14 bases separating them. CDR3 DNA: TGCGCCAGCAGCCAAAGATTACCCCTCGGCACTGAAGCTTTCTTT. Its protein is CASSQRLPLGTEAFF.

V is TRBV5-4 and J is TRBJ1-2; 7 nucleotides align to TRBD1. The CDR3 is made up of 13 amino acids. The trim removed 3 bases at V and 4 bases at J, leaving 3 bases unmatched. Germline V CDR1 and CDR2: SGHNT, YYREEE (reference sequence). The CDR3 coding sequence is TGTGCCAGCAGCTGGACAGGTTCCTATGGCTACACCTTC. Protein: CASSWTGSYGYTF.

As for this clone: This sample includes further DNA sequences coding for the same CDR3. V and J are TRBV11-2 and TRBJ2-1; 12 bases are a match to TRBD2. V shed 4 bases, J shed 2 bases, and the junction held 3 bases outside the gene matches. There are 16 residues in the CDR3. Germline-derived CDR1 and CDR2 are SGHAT and FQNNGV. This CDR3 is CASSSRTSGTYNEQFF. CDR3 DNA sequence: TGTGCCAGCAGCTCCCGGACTAGCGGGACCTACAATGAGCAGTTCTTC. Full variable domain (remainder filled in from reference TRBV11-2 and TRBJ2-1): EAGVAQSPRYKIIEKRQSVAFWCNPISGHATLYWYQQILGQGPKLLIQFQNNGVVDDSQLPKDRFSAERLKGVDSTLKIQPAKLEDSAVYLCASSSRTSGTYNEQFFGPGTRLTVL.

This clone showed up just a few times. The chain employs TRBV6-1 and TRBJ1-5; the D gene is possibly TRBD1 (5 bases). The CDR3 runs 13 residues. Germline lookup yields CDR1 MNHNS and CDR2 SASEGT. V lost 6 bases, J lost 3 bases, and 9 bases lay in between. The CDR3 region is CASRDTHNQPQHF. The CDR3 nucleotides read TGTGCCAGCAGGGACACTCACAATCAGCCCCAGCATTTT.

This clone appeared a single time. J is TRBJ1-2 and V is TRBV6-5, with unresolved D. V lost 6 bases to trimming and J lost 4 bases, with 12 bases between them. Germline CDR1 reads MNHEY; CDR2 reads SVGAGI. The length of the CDR3 is 13 residues. The DNA of the CDR3 is TGTGCCAGCAGACCAACAGCGTCCTATGGCTACACCTTC. Protein product: CASRPTASYGYTF.

The chain carries TRBV5-4 and TRBJ2-3, with 8 bases that match TRBD2. V lost 2 bases, J lost 6 bases, and 11 bases stayed unmatched. The length of the CDR3 is 16 residues. Germline CDR1 reads SGHNT; CDR2 reads YYREEE (reference sequence). CDR3 amino acids: CASSFLTGGGADTQYF. CDR3 coding DNA: TGTGCCAGCAGCTTTCTTACGGGAGGGGGAGCGGATACGCAGTATTTT.

The chain is built from TRBV6-1 and TRBJ1-1; a possible D gene is TRBD1 (6 bases). Germline V lookup: CDR1 MNHNS, CDR2 SASEGT. The CDR3 length is 14 residues. With 6 bases removed from V and 7 bases from J, the gap between germline ends came to 18 bases. The CDR3 DNA reads TGTGCCAGCAGGGGACTCACAGGGCTGGATGAAGCTTTCTTT. Translating it yields CASRGLTGLDEAFF.

The V call is TRBV6-5, the J call TRBJ1-2, with 10 bases aligning to TRBD1. V dropped 2 bases and J dropped 13; count of bases not matched to a gene: 7. This CDR3 contains 13 residues. Germline CDR1 MNHEY, CDR2 SVGAGI. The CDR3, as DNA: TGTGCCAGCAGTTACCCCGGGACAGGGGAAACCACCTTC. Protein sequence: CASSYPGTGETTF.

V is TRBV6-1 and J is TRBJ2-1; the D gene is possibly TRBD2 (6 bases). CDR3 length: 14 residues. Trimming left V 2 bases short and J 6 bases short, with 11 bases between. CDR1 is MNHNS, CDR2 SASEGT, per germline. CDR3 in amino acids: CASSEWVGSNEQFF. The CDR3 nucleotides read TGTGCCAGCAGTGAATGGGTCGGGAGCAATGAGCAGTTCTTC.

The chain is built from TRBV2 and TRBJ2-2; the D is unclear. Trimming took 3 bases from V and 8 from J, leaving 10 bases between them. CDR1 and CDR2 (germline): SNHLY, FYNNEI. This CDR3 is 13 amino acids long. CDR3 nucleotide sequence: TGTGCCAGCAGTGATATTCTACCGGGGGAGCTGTTTTTT. The encoded protein is CASSDILPGELFF.

This clone was observed a single time. Within the sample, other DNA sequences also encode this same CDR3. CDR3 residues: CAISEGGEQFF. The CDR3 DNA reads TGTGCCATCAGTGAGGGGGGGGAGCAGTTCTTC. The V call is TRBV10-3, the J call TRBJ2-1; D may be TRBD2 (6 bases). The CDR3 consists of 11 residues. Germline assignment: CDR1 ENHRY and CDR2 SYGVKD. The germline V and J ends were trimmed by 2 bases and 10 bases, with 6 bases remaining between them.

The gene calls are TRBV19 and TRBJ1-4; D is unresolved. Trimming pared 7 bases from V and 2 bases from J, leaving 8 bases between. Germline CDR1 is LNHDA and CDR2 is SQIVND (reference sequence). The CDR3 has 13 amino acids. The CDR3: CASKWQTNEKLFF. The CDR3 DNA sequence: TGTGCCAGTAAATGGCAGACTAATGAAAAACTGTTTTTT. The variable domain in full, with the rest retrieved from reference TRBV19 and TRBJ1-4, is DGGITQSPKYLFRKEGQNVTLSCEQNLNHDAMYWYRQDPGQGLRLIYYSQIVNDFQKGDIAEGYSVSREKKESFPLTVTSAQKNPTAFYLCASKWQTNEKLFFGSGTQLSVL.

In regard to this clone: Other DNA sequences in the same sample also yield this CDR3. This chain connects TRBV5-1 to TRBJ2-2, with D hard to call. V was pared by 0 bases and J by 0 bases, with 3 bases between. The germline V gene has CDR1 SGHRS and CDR2 YFSETQ. The CDR3 extends over 14 amino acids. CDR3 sequence: CASSLDSNTGELFF. The CDR3, as DNA: TGCGCCAGCAGCTTGGACTCGAACACCGGGGAGCTGTTTTTT.

This clone showed up just once. J is TRBJ1-3 and V is TRBV11-2, with 7 nucleotides matching TRBD1. The CDR3 covers 15 residues. The germline gives CDR1 SGHAT, CDR2 FQNNGV. The J segment lost 0 bases and the V segment lost 5 bases, leaving 4 bases of the junction unmatched. CDR3 nucleotides: TGTGCCAGCAGCCTGGACAGGTCCTCTGGAAACACCATATATTTT. Residues: CASSLDRSSGNTIYF.

This clone was counted only a few times. The chain employs TRBV2 and TRBJ2-7; 8 bases are a match to TRBD1. The CDR3 runs 14 residues. V was pared by 6 bases and J by 0 bases, with 4 bases of the junction left unmatched. Germline V gives CDR1 SNHLY, CDR2 FYNNEI. CDR3 protein: CASRDRVPSYEQYF. The CDR3 DNA is TGTGCCAGCAGGGACAGGGTTCCCTCCTACGAGCAGTACTTC.

This chain links TRBV11-2 with TRBJ1-4; D may be TRBD1 (5 bases). Germline V gene sequence: CDR1 SGHAT, CDR2 FQNNGV. The CDR3 extends over 16 amino acids. V lost 5 bases and J 7 bases, leaving 20 bases between the germline ends. The CDR3 here is CASSLLDMGRGEKLFF. The CDR3, as DNA: TGTGCCAGCAGCCTCCTGGACATGGGAAGAGGTGAAAAACTGTTTTTT.

Notes on this clone: The sample holds other DNA sequences that translate to the same CDR3. The J gene is TRBJ1-2, the V gene TRBV10-3; D is unclear. The CDR3 sequence is 14 residues long. Germline lookup yields CDR1 ENHRY and CDR2 SYGVKD. With 0 bases removed from V and 1 base from J, the gap between germline ends came to 6 bases. CDR3 sequence reads: CAISESTGNYGYTF. The CDR3 nucleotides read TGTGCCATCAGTGAGTCCACGGGTAACTATGGCTACACCTTC.

The chain carries TRBV18 and TRBJ2-5; TRBD2 aligns across 9 bases. V trimming: 6 bases; J trimming: 2 bases; junction bases outside the gene matches: 7. CDR3 size: 15 residues. Germline CDR1 KGHSH, CDR2 LQKENI. The CDR3 here is CASSPSLAGQETQYF. The CDR3 DNA reads as TGTGCCAGCTCCCCTAGCCTAGCGGGGCAAGAGACCCAGTACTTC.